This TCR beta chain derives from a study of blood T cell repertoires in COVID-19 (dated by TCRdb to the early 2020s). At the level of the whole study: Samples from collaborators originated in the United States, Italy and Spain and spanned both the acute and convalescent phases of COVID-19. The prospective study material was composed of cDNA or gDNA derived from T cells, B-cell-depleted T cells, or PBMCs. Deeply sampled blood TCRbeta repertoires from subjects exposed to, actively infected with, or recovered from COVID-19 were included in the dataset. The repertoires were made available in a free public database intended to serve as a resource for research on the immune response to SARS-CoV-2. The samples were drawn from the first 160 participants of the ongoing ImmuneRACE study and from over a thousand subjects provided by 6 global collaborators. A de-identified subject ID, COVID-19 status, age in years and sex were almost always included in the sample metadata. Where available, HLA class I and class II types were taken from metadata supplied by the sample provider and were not determined by assay-based typing.

The CDR3, from cysteine to phenylalanine, totals 12 residues. The retained sequence is limited to the CDR3, 36 bases, with the frame set at the first base. V and J are truncated by 3 bases and 7 bases respectively, leaving an intervening sequence of 10 bases. From a lookup of the germline V gene, CDR1 and CDR2 are SGHRS and YFSETQ. The immunoSEQ Assay, a bias-controlled multiplex PCR, was used to amplify TCRbeta CDR3 regions from genomic DNA. Per the original workflow: Nucleated cell counts per sample were estimated from amplification of reference gene primers within the assay. To quantify the absolute abundance of each unique TCRbeta CDR3 rearrangement, sequence reads were collapsed and filtered. For each sample, productive Simpson clonality was calculated by taking the square root of Simpson's diversity index across productive rearrangements. In TCRdb, the immuneACCESS table is reduced to in-frame sequences with V and J assigned. These tables do not hold every clone; where another copy was compared, an unresolved V gene accounts for under half, and the others remain unexplained. V, J and clone size reflect that table, while D and trimming were determined from the DNA. In this sample the table shows 280,000 or so clones, roughly 89% of which occur a single time. The top ten constitute under 3% of the sample.

In the case of this clone: No cognate antigen has been identified for it. The input lacks base qualities; no much larger clone sits a single base away.

Paper-wide results and their limitations: The amount of clinical and demographic metadata varied by source and participant and was provided uncurated.

Enrolling through a virtual design, the prospective study's participants ranged in age from roughly 18 to 95 years and lived across around 25 United States geographic areas. In the prospective study, participants were assigned to cohorts based on the clinical history participants reported in a screening survey and a study questionnaire. Exposed participants had been in contact with someone with a PCR-confirmed or clinician-diagnosed COVID-19 case within 2 weeks of study entry. In the prospective study, whole blood, serum and a nasopharyngeal or oropharyngeal swab were collected from each participant by mobile phlebotomists. Additional blood draws and questionnaires over a 2-month period could optionally be provided by prospective study participants. Before DNA extraction, prospective study blood samples were shipped either frozen or at room temperature.

Sequenced material: PBMCs or T cells enriched from blood (not recorded which). This TCR came from a woman aged 50 to 60 who had been exposed to COVID-19. The receptor chain draws on TRBV5-1 and TRBJ1-1; possibly the D gene is TRBD1, per 6 matching bases. The CDR3 has the sequence CASSWEQGEAFF. The bases read TGCGCCAGCAGCTGGGAACAGGGTGAAGCTTTCTTT.